Shown below are 6 T cell receptor beta chains from a single sample sequenced in a study of graft-versus-host responses after intestinal transplantation. Generated by immunoSEQ multiplex PCR, the TCRdb table keeps only in-frame clones and is missing some. This sample has roughly 15,000 clones; 80% occur once, and the top ten carry 15% to 20%. To release intraepithelial and lamina propria lymphocytes, the graft tissue was processed. The sample in question was ileum tissue, obtained 104 days after intestinal transplant. The receptors here all came from a human patient who received an intestinal transplant, so some T cells may come from the graft donor.

This sequence joins TRBV6-5 and TRBJ2-7; 7 bases match TRBD1. J lost 5 bases, V lost 2 bases, and 6 bases had no gene match. Germline V gene sequence: CDR1 MNHEY, CDR2 SVGAGI. CDR3 length: 14 residues. The CDR3 here is CASSYIPGQDEQYF. DNA for the CDR3: TGTGCCAGCAGTTACATACCCGGACAGGACGAGCAGTACTTC.

The chain recombines TRBV11-2 with TRBJ2-7; D call uncertain. CDR1 SGHAT and CDR2 FQNNGV come from the germline V gene. The CDR3 is 14 amino acids. Between the trimmed V and J ends, which lost 5 bases and 3 bases, there was a span of 14 bases. In DNA, the CDR3 is TGTGCCAGCAGCCCGACGGCCCCCAGCTACGAGCAGTACTTC. This encodes CASSPTAPSYEQYF.

This clone was found once. The chain combines TRBV19 with TRBJ1-5, with 11 positions matching TRBD1. CDR3 length equals 15 residues. The germline V gene encodes CDR1 LNHDA and CDR2 SQIVND (reference sequence). V lost 7 bases to trimming and J lost 6 bases; unmatched junction nucleotides: 8. CDR3 sequence reads: CASMIRDRGGQPQHF. CDR3 DNA: TGTGCCAGTATGATCCGGGACAGGGGGGGTCAGCCCCAGCATTTT.

This chain joins TRBV11-2 and TRBJ2-7; tentatively, D is TRBD1 (6 bases). The CDR3 consists of 12 residues. Germline V CDR1 and CDR2: SGHAT, FQNNGV. Trimming removed 3 bases from V and 4 bases from J, with 7 bases in between. In DNA, the CDR3 is TGTGCCAGCAGCTTCAGGGGTTACGAGCAGTACTTC. Amino acid sequence: CASSFRGYEQYF.

This clone showed up just a few times. The chain links TRBV15 to TRBJ2-7, with 7 bases identical to TRBD1. The J segment lost 2 bases and the V segment lost 4 bases, leaving 11 bases of the junction unmatched. CDR1 LNHNV and CDR2 YYDKDF come from the germline V gene (reference sequence). The CDR3 length is 16 residues. The CDR3 region is CATSTAPGQFTYEQYF. CDR3 DNA sequence: TGTGCCACCAGCACCGCACCGGGACAGTTCACCTACGAGCAGTACTTC.

V gene TRBV19 combines with J gene TRBJ1-4; D unclear. Trimming removed 3 bases at V and 0 bases at J, with 29 bases between. The CDR3 spans 22 residues. CDR1 is LNHDA and CDR2 is SQIVND in the germline V gene (reference sequence). CDR3 sequence: CASSMGGRGTHTQAATNEKLFF. DNA for the CDR3: TGTGCCAGTAGTATGGGAGGACGGGGTACCCATACTCAGGCCGCAACTAATGAAAAACTGTTTTTT.